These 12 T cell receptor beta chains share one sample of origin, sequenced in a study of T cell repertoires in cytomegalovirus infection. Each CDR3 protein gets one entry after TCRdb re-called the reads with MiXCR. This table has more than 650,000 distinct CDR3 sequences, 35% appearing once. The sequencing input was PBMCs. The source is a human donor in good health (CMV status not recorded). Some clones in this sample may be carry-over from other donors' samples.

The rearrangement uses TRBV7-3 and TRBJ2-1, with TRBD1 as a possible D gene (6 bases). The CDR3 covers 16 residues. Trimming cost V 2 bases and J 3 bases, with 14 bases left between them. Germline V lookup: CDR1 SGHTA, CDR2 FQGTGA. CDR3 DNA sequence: TGTGCCAGCAGCTTATTTGGGGGCGAGGTCTACAATGAGCAGTTCTTC. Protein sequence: CASSLFGGEVYNEQFF.

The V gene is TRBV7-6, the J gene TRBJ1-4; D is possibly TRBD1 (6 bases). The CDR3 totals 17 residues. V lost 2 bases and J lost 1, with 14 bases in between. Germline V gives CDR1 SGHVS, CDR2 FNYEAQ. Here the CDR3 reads CASSLPLGHLTNEKLFF. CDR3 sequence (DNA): TGTGCCAGCAGCTTACCCCTGGGACATCTAACTAATGAAAAACTGTTTTTT.

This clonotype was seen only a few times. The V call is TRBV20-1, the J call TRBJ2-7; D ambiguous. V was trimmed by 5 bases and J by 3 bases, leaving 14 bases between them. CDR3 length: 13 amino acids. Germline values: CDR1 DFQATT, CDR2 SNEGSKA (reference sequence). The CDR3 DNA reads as TGCAGTGCTTCCTACCACTCAAACTACGAGCAGTACTTC. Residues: CSASYHSNYEQYF.

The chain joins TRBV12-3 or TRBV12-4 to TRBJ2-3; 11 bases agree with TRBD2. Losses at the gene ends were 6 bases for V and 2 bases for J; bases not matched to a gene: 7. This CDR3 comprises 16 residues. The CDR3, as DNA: TGTGCCAGCAGGAGAACTAGCGGGAGTACCACAGATACGCAGTATTTT. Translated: CASRRTSGSTTDTQYF.

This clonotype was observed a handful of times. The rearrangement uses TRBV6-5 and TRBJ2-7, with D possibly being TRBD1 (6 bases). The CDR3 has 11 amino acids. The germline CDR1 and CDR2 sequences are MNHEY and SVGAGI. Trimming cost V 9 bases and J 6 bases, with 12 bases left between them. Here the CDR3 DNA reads TGTGCCAGGTTAGGGGGTTGCGAGCAGTACTTC. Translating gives CARLGGCEQYF.

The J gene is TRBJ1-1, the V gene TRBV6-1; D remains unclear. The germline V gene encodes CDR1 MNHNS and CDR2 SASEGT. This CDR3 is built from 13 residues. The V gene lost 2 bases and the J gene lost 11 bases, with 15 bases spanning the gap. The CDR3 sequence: CASSEPATLTAFF. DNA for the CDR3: TGTGCCAGCAGTGAACCAGCCACGCTGACGGCTTTCTTT.

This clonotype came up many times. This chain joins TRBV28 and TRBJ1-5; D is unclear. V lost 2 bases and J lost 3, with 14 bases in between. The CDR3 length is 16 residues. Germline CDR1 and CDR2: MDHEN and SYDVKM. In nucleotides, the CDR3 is TGTGCCAGCAGTTTACGAGCCAAGAGGGACAATCAGCCCCAGCATTTT. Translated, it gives CASSLRAKRDNQPQHF.

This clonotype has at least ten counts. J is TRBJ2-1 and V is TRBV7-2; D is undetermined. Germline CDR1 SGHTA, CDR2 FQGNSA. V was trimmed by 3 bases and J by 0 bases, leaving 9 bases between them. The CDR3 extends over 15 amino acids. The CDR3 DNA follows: TGTGCCAGCAGCTTTACACCCTACTCCTACAATGAGCAGTTCTTC. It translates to CASSFTPYSYNEQFF.

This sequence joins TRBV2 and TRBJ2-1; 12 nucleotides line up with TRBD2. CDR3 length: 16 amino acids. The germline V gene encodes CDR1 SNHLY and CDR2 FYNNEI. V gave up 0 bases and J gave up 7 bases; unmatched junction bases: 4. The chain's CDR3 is CASSEATSGRYNEQFF. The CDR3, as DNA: TGTGCCAGCAGTGAAGCGACTAGCGGGAGATATAATGAGCAGTTCTTC.

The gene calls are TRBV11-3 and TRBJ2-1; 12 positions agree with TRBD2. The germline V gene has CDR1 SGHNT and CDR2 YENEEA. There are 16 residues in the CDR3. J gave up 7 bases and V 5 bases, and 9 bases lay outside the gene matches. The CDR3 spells CASSQQGTSGQNEQFF. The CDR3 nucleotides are TGTGCCAGCAGCCAGCAGGGGACTAGCGGGCAAAATGAGCAGTTCTTC.

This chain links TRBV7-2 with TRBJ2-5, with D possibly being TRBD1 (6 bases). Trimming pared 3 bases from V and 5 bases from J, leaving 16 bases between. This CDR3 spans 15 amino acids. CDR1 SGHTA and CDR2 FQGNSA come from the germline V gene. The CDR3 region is CASSFGWGPSETQYF. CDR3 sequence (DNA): TGTGCCAGCAGCTTTGGGTGGGGGCCTTCGGAGACCCAGTACTTC.

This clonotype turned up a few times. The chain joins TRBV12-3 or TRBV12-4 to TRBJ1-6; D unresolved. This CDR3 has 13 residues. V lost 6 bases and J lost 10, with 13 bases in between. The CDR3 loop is CASRTEAWSPLHF. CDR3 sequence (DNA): TGTGCCAGCAGGACTGAGGCTTGGTCACCCCTCCACTTT.